The source of this T cell receptor (beta chain) is a study of cytomegalovirus exposure and HLA in healthy donors. This PCR relied on a set of 60 Vbeta primers and 13 Jbeta primers. Libraries were prepared by immunoSEQ multiplex PCR; TCRdb keeps only in-frame clonotypes and omits some of them. Among under 200,000 clones listed, more than 65% were seen once. The CDR3 sequence is 15 residues long. CDR1 is LNHDA, CDR2 SQIVND, per germline (reference sequence). The junction had 8 bases not matched to a gene; V was cut back by 5 bases and J by 5 bases. This clone was detected only a few times. The chain carries TRBV19 and TRBJ1-5; 8 nucleotides agree with TRBD1. The sequencing input was PBMCs. This TCR derives from a woman aged 30 to 39 in good health and CMV-seronegative. CDR3 coding DNA: TGTGCCAGTAGTTCAGGACAGGGTGGTGATCAGCCCCAGCATTTT. Amino acids: CASSSGQGGDQPQHF. Drawing the rest from reference TRBV19 and TRBJ1-5, the complete variable domain is DGGITQSPKYLFRKEGQNVTLSCEQNLNHDAMYWYRQDPGQGLRLIYYSQIVNDFQKGDIAEGYSVSREKKESFPLTVTSAQKNPTAFYLCASSSGQGGDQPQHFGDGTRLSIL.